This T cell receptor (beta chain) was observed in a study of shared clonotypes between healthy human individuals. Points from the study as a whole: Sequencing depth was predicted to influence how clonotypes are shared among donors. Generally, estimated richness proved larger in naive subsets than it did in memory subsets. Shared clonotypes: approximately 5% naive CD4, roughly 3.8% naive CD8, 2.3% memory CD4, 0.4% to 0.45% memory CD8.

Naive CD4+ cells were CD45RA-selected; the remaining cells were memory. Method: immunoSEQ multiplex PCR; TCRdb's copy keeps in-frame clones and lacks some. The sample lists about 1.1 million clones, approximately 80% seen once, with 0.6% to 0.7% in the top ten. Regarding this clone: Its antigen is not identified. Different DNA sequences within this sample yield the same CDR3.

The clonotype comes from a man aged 18 to 30 in good health. Some clones in this sample may be carry-over from other donors' samples. The sample consisted of memory CD4+ T cells from PBMCs. Specified subset: CD45RA-negative fraction.

This CDR3 reads CASSLGHPNTGELFF. The CDR3, as DNA: TGCGCCAGCAGCCTAGGACACCCGAACACCGGGGAGCTGTTTTTT. The gene calls are TRBV5-1 and TRBJ2-2; the D gene is possibly TRBD1 (5 bases). The length of the CDR3 is 15 residues. CDR1 SGHRS and CDR2 YFSETQ come from the germline V gene. Trimming left V 4 bases short and J 0 bases short, with 10 bases between.